The clone carrying this TCR beta chain was observed a handful of times. TCRdb re-called the 5' RACE reads through MiXCR, storing one row per CDR3 protein. The data contain 20,000 to 25,000 distinct CDR3 sequences, 3.5% to 5% of them seen just once; the ten biggest clones take up over 6.5%. This sample was taken from a study of early T cells in non-severe SARS-CoV-2 infection. The length of the CDR3 is 15 residues. The germline gives CDR1 LNHDA, CDR2 SQIVND (reference sequence). The ends lost 4 bases at V and 1 base at J; junction bases unmatched: 3. This chain links TRBV19 with TRBJ2-7; 11 positions agree with TRBD2. Sequencing input: whole blood. The receptor was isolated from an adult who was a healthcare worker with PCR-confirmed SARS-CoV-2 infection or an uninfected control (not recorded which). The CDR3 DNA reads TGTGCCAGTAGTAGTCCTAGCGGGGGGTCCTACGAGCAGTACTTC. It is translated as CASSSPSGGSYEQYF.